A single sample gave rise to the 4 T cell receptor beta chains below, sequenced in a study of identical twins. TCRdb recomputed calls from the 5' RACE reads with MiXCR, one row per CDR3 protein. The table shows over 600,000 distinct CDR3 sequences, with 21% occurring only once. These data were also reused for a study on T cells expressing NK-cell markers.

Input material: PBMCs. Receptors originate from a woman between 18 and 29 years old in good health.

This clonotype showed up just a few times. The gene calls are TRBV10-3 and TRBJ2-1, with 11 nucleotides matching TRBD2. The CDR3 has 16 amino acids. J gave up 4 bases and V 11 bases, and 13 bases lay outside the gene matches. Germline assignment: CDR1 ENHRY and CDR2 SYGVKD. CDR3 DNA sequence: TGTGCCCCCCACCCCGGACTAGCGGGCCCTTACAATGAGCAGTTCTTC. The encoded protein is CAPHPGLAGPYNEQFF.

This clonotype was counted only a few times. The chain combines TRBV29-1 with TRBJ2-3; TRBD2 matches at 11 bases. This CDR3 has 15 residues. Germline V CDR1 and CDR2: SQVTM, ANQGSEA. Trimming at V came to 6 bases and at J to 4 bases, leaving 9 bases not matched to a gene. The DNA of the CDR3 is TGCAGCGTCCCCGGGACTAGCGGAGGGCCAGATACGCAGTATTTT. Protein sequence: CSVPGTSGGPDTQYF.

This clonotype was observed a handful of times. The chain employs TRBV10-2 and TRBJ2-7, with 8 bases identical to TRBD2. In germline, CDR1 is WSHSY, CDR2 SAAADI. The CDR3 is 15 amino acids. V lost 0 bases, J lost 3 bases, and 4 bases stayed unmatched. The CDR3 loop is CASSESQAGVYEQYF. In DNA form, the CDR3 reads TGCGCCAGCAGTGAGTCCCAAGCGGGGGTCTACGAGCAGTACTTC.

The chain is built from TRBV5-1 and TRBJ2-5, with D uncertain. The CDR3 sequence is 14 residues long. Germline assignment: CDR1 SGHRS and CDR2 YFSETQ. Trimming cost V 1 base and J 6 bases, with 13 bases left between them. The CDR3 here is CASSLQSSRQTQYF. The DNA for the CDR3 is TGCGCCAGCAGCTTGCAATCCTCTAGGCAGACCCAGTACTTC.